This T cell receptor beta chain was identified during a study of graft-versus-host responses after intestinal transplantation. Turning to the study itself: Transplant recipients had multivisceral, liver-intestinal, or isolated intestinal grafts.

Study-wide points: Recipient marrow harbored GvH clones, some of which surfaced first in ileum or blood.

This CDR3 region has 16 residues. Germline CDR1 and CDR2: LGHNA and YNFKEQ. V lost 3 bases to trimming and J lost 7 bases; unmatched junction nucleotides: 12. Worth noting for this clone: The antigen is unknown.

Sequencing used immunoSEQ multiplex PCR; TCRdb keeps in-frame clones, though not all of them. The sample comprises around 45,000 clones, 85% to 95% of which are singletons, and approximately 2.7% rests with the top ten. The sequence was obtained from a human donor who was the organ donor for an intestinal transplant. Specimen: unstimulated CD4+ T cells sorted from spleen or lymph node cells, collected before transplant. The chain has TRBV4-2 and TRBJ2-7; 10 nucleotides line up with TRBD1. CDR3 protein: CASSQKPGQGIWEQYF. The CDR3, as DNA: TGTGCCAGCAGCCAGAAACCGGGACAGGGGATCTGGGAGCAGTACTTC.